This T cell receptor beta chain was identified in a study of blood T cell repertoires in COVID-19. As handled by the study authors: Quantification of nucleated cells was approximated via reference gene primer amplification. Clones were read by immunoSEQ multiplex PCR, and TCRdb kept only the in-frame ones, dropping some. V, J and clone size are those of that table, while D and trimming were read from the DNA. The sample consists of about 480,000 clones, approximately 86% of them appearing once. Trimming cost V 0 bases and J 6 bases; bases outside gene matches: 3. CDR1 is LGHDT and CDR2 is YNNKEL in the germline V gene (reference sequence). The CDR3 runs 15 residues.

Sequenced material: PBMCs or T cells enriched from blood (not recorded which). This TCR was sampled from a woman aged 55-69 years who had recovered from COVID-19. The chain uses TRBV3-1 (or the pseudogene TRBV3-2) and TRBJ2-2; 8 bases agree with TRBD1. CDR3 bases: TGTGCCAGCAGCCAAGAGACAGGGGCGGCCGGGGAGCTGTTTTTT. This gives the protein CASSQETGAAGELFF.